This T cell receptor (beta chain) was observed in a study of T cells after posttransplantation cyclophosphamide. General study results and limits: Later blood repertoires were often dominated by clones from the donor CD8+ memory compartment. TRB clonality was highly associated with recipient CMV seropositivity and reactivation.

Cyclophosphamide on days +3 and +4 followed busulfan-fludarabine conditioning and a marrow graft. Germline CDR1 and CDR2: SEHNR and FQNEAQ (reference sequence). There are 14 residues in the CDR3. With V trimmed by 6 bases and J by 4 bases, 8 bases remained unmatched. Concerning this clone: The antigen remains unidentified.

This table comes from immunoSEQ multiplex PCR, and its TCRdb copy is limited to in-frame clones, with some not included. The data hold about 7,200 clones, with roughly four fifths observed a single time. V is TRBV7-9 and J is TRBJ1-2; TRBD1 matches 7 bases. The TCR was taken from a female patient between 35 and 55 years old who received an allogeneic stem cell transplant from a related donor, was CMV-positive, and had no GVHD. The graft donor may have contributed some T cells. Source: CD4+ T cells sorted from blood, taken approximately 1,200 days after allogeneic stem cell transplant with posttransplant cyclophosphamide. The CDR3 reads CASRLGTASYGYTF. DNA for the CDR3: TGTGCCAGCAGGCTCGGGACAGCCTCCTATGGCTACACCTTC. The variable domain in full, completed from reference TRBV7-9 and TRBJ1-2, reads DTGVSQNPRHKITKRGQNVTFRCDPISEHNRLYWYRQTLGQGPEFLTYFQNEAQLEKSRLLSDRFSAERPKGSFSTLEIQRTEQGDSAMYLCASRLGTASYGYTFGSGTRLTVV.